Listed below are T cell receptor beta chains from one sample, sequenced in a study of patients and donors after allogeneic stem cell transplantation. Using its own MiXCR run on the RT-PCR reads, TCRdb lists one record per CDR3 protein. The data contain over 130,000 distinct CDR3 sequences, 30% to 45% of them singletons. The source material was blood, either unsorted or a sorted T cell fraction (not recorded which). The receptor set was obtained from a human donor who was either an allogeneic HSCT recipient or a stem cell or donor lymphocyte infusion donor (not recorded which). It is not recorded whose cells these are; they may come from a transplant donor. Both conserved end residues are part of each CDR3. D genes are given only for firm matches. For some rows the clone size is stated as once, few or many, or as a class when expanded; others skip it.

abundance: .; j_gene: TRBJ1-2; v_gene: TRBV10-3; d_gene: TRBD1; CDR3aa: CAISDTYQTGKDGYTF; CDR3nt: TGTGCCATCAGTGACACTTATCAGACAGGGAAGGACGGCTACACCTTC
abundance: .; j_gene: TRBJ2-1; v_gene: TRBV3-1; d_gene: .; CDR3aa: CASSQIQSPKGVYEQFF; CDR3nt: TGTGCCAGCAGCCAAATTCAATCGCCTAAAGGGGTCTATGAGCAGTTCTTC
abundance: .; j_gene: TRBJ1-1; v_gene: TRBV6-2/TRBV6-3; d_gene: TRBD1; CDR3aa: CASSYGTAWNTEAFF; CDR3nt: TGTGCCAGCAGTTACGGGACAGCTTGGAACACTGAAGCTTTCTTT
abundance: .; j_gene: TRBJ1-5; v_gene: TRBV5-6; d_gene: .; CDR3aa: CASSLGAGSQPQHF; CDR3nt: TGTGCCAGCAGCTTGGGGGCTGGTTCTCAGCCCCAGCATTTT
abundance: .; j_gene: TRBJ1-6; v_gene: TRBV6-5; d_gene: .; CDR3aa: CASSYSQTGPSPLHF; CDR3nt: TGTGCCAGCAGTTACTCCCAAACGGGGCCTTCACCCCTCCACTTT
abundance: few; j_gene: TRBJ1-1; v_gene: TRBV7-9; d_gene: TRBD1; CDR3aa: CASSFGDRDLTEAFF; CDR3nt: TGTGCCAGCAGCTTCGGAGACAGGGACCTTACTGAAGCTTTCTTT
abundance: .; j_gene: TRBJ2-3; v_gene: TRBV5-1; d_gene: .; CDR3aa: CASSDPGARADTQYF; CDR3nt: TGCGCCAGCAGCGACCCGGGGGCAAGGGCAGATACGCAGTATTTT
abundance: .; j_gene: TRBJ2-5; v_gene: TRBV2; d_gene: .; CDR3aa: CASSESSVPKETQYF; CDR3nt: TGTGCCAGCAGTGAGAGTAGCGTTCCCAAAGAGACCCAGTACTTC
abundance: few; j_gene: TRBJ1-1; v_gene: TRBV10-3; d_gene: .; CDR3aa: CAIREDTQAFF; CDR3nt: TGTGCCATCAGAGAGGACACCCAAGCTTTCTTT
abundance: few; j_gene: TRBJ1-1; v_gene: TRBV7-2; d_gene: .; CDR3aa: CASSLELALLSTEAFF; CDR3nt: TGTGCCAGCAGCTTAGAATTGGCCCTCTTGAGCACTGAAGCTTTCTTT
abundance: .; j_gene: TRBJ1-5; v_gene: TRBV5-1; d_gene: .; CDR3aa: CASSLAKQEGNQPQHF; CDR3nt: TGCGCCAGCAGCTTGGCCAAACAGGAGGGTAATCAGCCCCAGCATTTT
abundance: .; j_gene: TRBJ2-1; v_gene: TRBV24-1; d_gene: TRBD1; CDR3aa: CATSERGQGNHNEQFF; CDR3nt: TGTGCCACCAGTGAACGCGGACAGGGGAACCACAATGAGCAGTTCTTC
abundance: .; j_gene: TRBJ1-1; v_gene: TRBV5-1; d_gene: .; CDR3aa: CASSFPAGGEAFF; CDR3nt: TGCGCCAGCAGCTTCCCCGCCGGGGGTGAAGCTTTCTTT
abundance: .; j_gene: TRBJ1-1; v_gene: TRBV5-1; d_gene: TRBD1; CDR3aa: CASSPEEVTGEPEAFF; CDR3nt: TGCGCCAGCAGCCCGGAGGAGGTCACAGGGGAACCTGAAGCTTTCTTT
abundance: few; j_gene: TRBJ1-6; v_gene: TRBV13; d_gene: .; CDR3aa: CASNEGGSPLHF; CDR3nt: TGTGCCAGCAACGAAGGGGGTTCACCCCTCCACTTT
abundance: many; j_gene: TRBJ1-2; v_gene: TRBV10-3; d_gene: TRBD1; CDR3aa: CAIRGDRGNYGYTF; CDR3nt: TGTGCCATCAGGGGGGACAGGGGTAACTATGGCTACACCTTC
abundance: few; j_gene: TRBJ1-4; v_gene: TRBV6-1; d_gene: TRBD1; CDR3aa: CASSDGTGPEKLFF; CDR3nt: TGTGCCAGCAGTGATGGGACAGGGCCTGAAAAACTGTTTTTT
abundance: few; j_gene: TRBJ1-1; v_gene: TRBV5-1; d_gene: .; CDR3aa: CASSSQGPGTEAFF; CDR3nt: TGCGCCAGCAGCTCCCAGGGGCCAGGCACTGAAGCTTTCTTT
abundance: few; j_gene: TRBJ2-3; v_gene: TRBV6-5; d_gene: TRBD2; CDR3aa: CASSYPGGVATGTDTQYF; CDR3nt: TGTGCCAGCAGTTACCCTGGGGGGGTAGCGACAGGCACAGATACGCAGTATTTT
abundance: few; j_gene: TRBJ2-3; v_gene: TRBV9; d_gene: TRBD2; CDR3aa: CASSVEGSGGTDTQYF; CDR3nt: TGTGCCAGCAGCGTAGAGGGTAGCGGGGGCACAGATACGCAGTATTTT
abundance: few; j_gene: TRBJ2-1; v_gene: TRBV7-8; d_gene: .; CDR3aa: CASSLGGPINEQFF; CDR3nt: TGTGCCAGCAGCTTAGGCGGACCAATCAATGAGCAGTTCTTC
abundance: .; j_gene: TRBJ1-6; v_gene: TRBV20-1; d_gene: .; CDR3aa: CSAISTGNSPLHF; CDR3nt: TGCAGTGCTATCTCAACGGGCAATTCACCCCTCCACTTT
abundance: .; j_gene: TRBJ2-3; v_gene: TRBV10-3; d_gene: .; CDR3aa: CAISPASRASTDTQYF; CDR3nt: TGTGCCATCAGCCCGGCGAGCAGGGCTAGCACAGATACGCAGTATTTT
abundance: few; j_gene: TRBJ1-5; v_gene: TRBV27; d_gene: .; CDR3aa: CASSWIPVGSQPQHF; CDR3nt: TGTGCCAGCAGTTGGATCCCGGTAGGAAGTCAGCCCCAGCATTTT
abundance: .; j_gene: TRBJ2-5; v_gene: TRBV27; d_gene: .; CDR3aa: CASSLYAGKLQYF; CDR3nt: TGTGCCAGCAGTTTATACGCGGGGAAGCTCCAGTACTTC
abundance: few; j_gene: TRBJ2-3; v_gene: TRBV12-3/TRBV12-4; d_gene: TRBD1; CDR3aa: CASMGQGPDTQYF; CDR3nt: TGTGCCAGCATGGGACAGGGGCCAGATACGCAGTATTTT
abundance: .; j_gene: TRBJ1-6; v_gene: TRBV5-8; d_gene: .; CDR3aa: CASSLVRGNSPLHF; CDR3nt: TGTGCCAGCAGCTTGGTAAGAGGGAATTCACCCCTCCACTTT
abundance: few; j_gene: TRBJ1-1; v_gene: TRBV10-3; d_gene: .; CDR3aa: CAISPRLDTEAFF; CDR3nt: TGTGCCATCAGCCCGCGCCTTGACACTGAAGCTTTCTTT
abundance: many; j_gene: TRBJ1-6; v_gene: TRBV28; d_gene: TRBD1; CDR3aa: CASSYRGRSPLHF; CDR3nt: TGTGCCAGCAGTTACAGGGGGCGATCACCCCTCCACTTT
abundance: .; j_gene: TRBJ1-3; v_gene: TRBV20-1; d_gene: TRBD1; CDR3aa: CSADPRTGGENTIYF; CDR3nt: TGCAGTGCCGACCCCCGAACAGGGGGCGAGAACACCATATATTTT
abundance: .; j_gene: TRBJ2-3; v_gene: TRBV6-5; d_gene: .; CDR3aa: CASSYAGDTQYF; CDR3nt: TGTGCCAGCAGTTACGCGGGGGATACGCAGTATTTT
abundance: .; j_gene: TRBJ1-6; v_gene: TRBV7-9; d_gene: .; CDR3aa: CASSLLKGHDNSPLHF; CDR3nt: TGTGCCAGCAGCTTATTGAAGGGACATGATAATTCACCCCTCCACTTT
abundance: .; j_gene: TRBJ1-1; v_gene: TRBV7-9; d_gene: .; CDR3aa: CASSQGAILNTEAFF; CDR3nt: TGTGCCAGCAGCCAAGGGGCGATTCTAAACACTGAAGCTTTCTTT